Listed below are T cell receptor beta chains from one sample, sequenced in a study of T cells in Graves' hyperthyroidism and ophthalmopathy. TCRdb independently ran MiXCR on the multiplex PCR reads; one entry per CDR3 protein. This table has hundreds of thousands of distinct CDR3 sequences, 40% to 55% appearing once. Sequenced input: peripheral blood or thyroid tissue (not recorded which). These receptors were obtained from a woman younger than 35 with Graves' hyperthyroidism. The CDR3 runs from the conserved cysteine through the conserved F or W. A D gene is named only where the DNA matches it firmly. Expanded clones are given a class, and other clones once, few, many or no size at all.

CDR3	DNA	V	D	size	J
CASVGGPDQETQYF	TGTGCCAGCGTTGGGGGCCCTGATCAAGAGACCCAGTACTTC	TRBV7-8	-	many	TRBJ2-5
CASSRSSDYGYTF	TGTGCCAGCAGCCGCAGCAGCGACTATGGCTACACCTTC	TRBV12-3/TRBV12-4	-	many	TRBJ1-2
CSLSGQGNDEQYF	TGCAGCTTGTCGGGCCAGGGGAACGACGAGCAGTACTTC	TRBV29-1	-	-	TRBJ2-7
CSASLYGSNQPQHF	TGCAGTGCTAGTCTTTACGGTAGCAATCAGCCCCAGCATTTT	TRBV20-1	-	once	TRBJ1-5
CASSGGDRGNEQYF	TGCGCCAGCAGCGGAGGGGACAGGGGCAACGAGCAGTACTTC	TRBV5-1	TRBD1	-	TRBJ2-7
CASSPGVRGAFF	TGTGCCAGCAGCCCAGGGGTCAGGGGAGCTTTCTTT	TRBV9	-	few	TRBJ1-1
CSAPIMTGYQETQYF	TGCAGTGCCCCAATTATGACAGGGTACCAAGAGACCCAGTACTTC	TRBV20-1	TRBD1	-	TRBJ2-5
CASRGWSRGLDQPQHF	TGTGCCAGTAGGGGGTGGTCCAGGGGGCTTGATCAGCCCCAGCATTTT	TRBV19	TRBD1	-	TRBJ1-5
CSVEVPTDYNYGYTF	TGCAGCGTTGAAGTCCCGACTGACTATAACTATGGCTACACCTTC	TRBV29-1	-	few	TRBJ1-2
CASSFAGNTEAFF	TGTGCCAGCAGCTTCGCGGGGAACACTGAAGCTTTCTTT	TRBV7-9	-	many	TRBJ1-1
CASSLGLGSTEALF	TGTGCCAGCAGCTTAGGACTGGGGAGCACTGAAGCTCTCTTT	TRBV7-6	-	-	TRBJ1-1
CASKWGRSNQPQHF	TGTGCCAGTAAGTGGGGCCGCAGCAATCAGCCCCAGCATTTT	TRBV19	-	many	TRBJ1-5
CASSPGAAMNTEAFF	TGTGCCAGCAGTCCAGGTGCAGCGATGAACACTGAAGCTTTCTTT	TRBV7-2	-	-	TRBJ1-1
CASSDLPTGELFF	TGTGCCAGCAGTGATCTTCCTACCGGGGAGCTGTTTTTT	TRBV2	-	few	TRBJ2-2
CASSEGAAYVLTF	TGTGCCAGCAGTGAGGGGGCGGCCTACGTCCTGACTTTC	TRBV24-1	TRBD1	-	TRBJ2-6
CASSHRDSYEQYF	TGTGCCAGCAGCCACAGGGACTCCTACGAGCAGTACTTC	TRBV12-3/TRBV12-4	-	few	TRBJ2-7
CASSYSLGSDSPLHF	TGTGCCAGCAGTTACTCGTTGGGTAGTGATTCACCCCTCCACTTT	TRBV6-2/TRBV6-3	-	-	TRBJ1-6
CASSLVSGVAYEQYF	TGCGCCAGCAGCTTGGTTTCGGGAGTCGCCTACGAGCAGTACTTC	TRBV5-1	-	-	TRBJ2-7
CASSLGDMHQPQYF	TGTGCCAGCAGCTTAGGGGACATGCATCAGCCCCAGTACTTC	TRBV7-9	-	-	TRBJ2-5
CASSEGIVVETQYF	TGTGCCAGCAGTGAAGGGATAGTGGTCGAGACCCAGTACTTC	TRBV2	-	many	TRBJ2-5
CASSSGPNYEQYF	TGTGCCAGCAGCTCGGGACCAAACTACGAGCAGTACTTC	TRBV7-2	-	many	TRBJ2-7
CASSMDFNQPQHF	TGTGCCAGTAGTATGGACTTCAATCAGCCCCAGCATTTT	TRBV19	-	-	TRBJ1-5
CASSVRDGSYEQCF	TGCGCCAGCAGCGTCCGGGACGGCTCCTACGAGCAGTGCTTC	TRBV5-1	-	-	TRBJ2-7
CASSLGRKPEKLFF	TGTGCCAGCAGTTTGGGGCGGAAGCCCGAAAAACTGTTTTTT	TRBV12-3/TRBV12-4	-	-	TRBJ1-4
CSVDGPSGTGIGYTF	TGCAGCGTTGATGGACCCTCCGGGACAGGGATTGGCTACACCTTC	TRBV29-1	TRBD1	-	TRBJ1-2
CASSQDDRGRVYEQYF	TGTGCCAGCAGCCAAGACGATAGGGGCAGGGTCTACGAGCAGTACTTC	TRBV7-2	-	-	TRBJ2-7
CASSTRNSPLHF	TGTGCCAGCAGCACCCGTAATTCACCCCTCCACTTT	TRBV2	-	-	TRBJ1-6
CSLTPAVGYTF	TGCAGCTTGACGCCTGCCGTGGGCTACACCTTC	TRBV29-1	-	-	TRBJ1-2
CASSLFWRQETQYF	TGTGCCAGCAGCTTATTCTGGCGGCAAGAGACCCAGTACTTC	TRBV11-2	-	many	TRBJ2-5
CATSGRGQETQYF	TGCGCCACTAGCGGGAGGGGGCAAGAGACCCAGTACTTC	TRBV10-1	TRBD2	-	TRBJ2-5
CSARDPTGLSEKLFF	TGCAGTGCTAGAGATCCTACAGGTCTCAGTGAAAAACTGTTTTTT	TRBV20-1	-	-	TRBJ1-4
CAISVQGALGYTF	TGTGCCATCAGTGTTCAGGGTGCCCTGGGCTACACCTTC	TRBV10-3	-	-	TRBJ1-2
CATSRGNRDGTSGSNVGELFF	TGTGCCACCAGCAGAGGAAACCGGGACGGTACTAGCGGGAGTAACGTCGGGGAGCTGTTTTTT	TRBV15	TRBD2	-	TRBJ2-2
CTSSSRGGDEQYF	TGCACCAGCAGCTCCCGAGGTGGAGACGAGCAGTACTTC	TRBV5-1	-	-	TRBJ2-7
CASSQEQGAGEKLFF	TGTGCCAGCAGCCAAGAACAGGGGGCAGGAGAAAAACTGTTTTTT	TRBV14	TRBD1	few	TRBJ1-4
CASSQDSGELFF	TGTGCCAGCAGCCAAGATTCCGGGGAGCTGTTTTTT	TRBV25-1	-	-	TRBJ2-2
CSVEEWGGANGELFF	TGCAGCGTTGAAGAGTGGGGGGGCGCGAACGGGGAGCTGTTTTTT	TRBV29-1	-	few	TRBJ2-2
CASSQDSQGVEPQHF	TGCGCCAGCAGCCAAGATTCACAGGGTGTCGAGCCCCAGCATTTT	TRBV7-2	-	many	TRBJ1-5
CASKRGKGNTEAFF	TGTGCCAGCAAACGGGGGAAGGGGAACACTGAAGCTTTCTTT	TRBV6-6	-	once	TRBJ1-1
CASSELDGNTIYF	TGTGCCAGCAGTGAATTGGACGGGAACACCATATATTTT	TRBV25-1	-	-	TRBJ1-3
CASSPTRQGGHEQYF	TGTGCCAGCAGTCCAACTCGACAGGGGGGCCACGAGCAGTACTTC	TRBV27	TRBD1	-	TRBJ2-7
CSAREVTSGAYEQYF	TGCAGTGCTAGAGAGGTGACTAGCGGAGCCTACGAGCAGTACTTC	TRBV20-1	TRBD2	-	TRBJ2-7
CASSYAQNTEAFF	TGTGCCAGCAGTTACGCCCAGAACACTGAAGCTTTCTTT	TRBV6-6	-	few	TRBJ1-1
CASSPPGLSGANVLTF	TGTGCCAGCTCACCACCAGGCCTCTCTGGGGCCAACGTCCTGACTTTC	TRBV25-1	-	-	TRBJ2-6
CASSFLQGAAFF	TGTGCCAGCAGTTTTCTGCAGGGAGCAGCTTTCTTT	TRBV12-3/TRBV12-4	-	-	TRBJ1-1
CASTLSGWDTEAFF	TGTGCCAGCACCCTTTCGGGATGGGACACTGAAGCTTTCTTT	TRBV7-9	-	-	TRBJ1-1
CASGSTGKLGYTF	TGTGCCAGCGGGTCGACAGGGAAATTGGGCTACACCTTC	TRBV25-1	TRBD1	-	TRBJ1-2
CASSLGQESATNEKLFF	TGTGCCAGCAGCCTCGGACAGGAGAGTGCAACTAATGAAAAACTGTTTTTT	TRBV10-3	TRBD1	-	TRBJ1-4
CASSPWTGGGDEKLFF	TGTGCCAGCAGTCCCTGGACAGGGGGTGGTGATGAAAAACTGTTTTTT	TRBV12-3/TRBV12-4	TRBD1	-	TRBJ1-4
CASGGTGKETQYF	TGTGCTAGTGGTGGGACAGGGAAAGAGACCCAGTACTTC	TRBV12-5	TRBD1	-	TRBJ2-5